This T cell receptor (beta chain) was sequenced during a study of T cells expressing NK-cell markers (TCRdb year 2020). Regarding the research as a whole: TCR beta-chain repertoires were profiled in sorted CD3+CD56+NKG2C+, CD3+CD56+NKG2C- and CD3+CD56-NKG2C+ T-cell subsets from eight donors. The study sequenced eight donors, all healthy volunteers chosen at random: three men and five women. Illumina HiSeq 2000/2500, MiSeq or NextSeq was used to sequence libraries as 2 x 150 bp reads. Of the eight sequenced donors, seven were found to be HCMV-seropositive and one was found to be HCMV-seronegative. What the authors observed across the whole study: Those dominant clonotypes were again the most abundant among CD3+CD56-NKG2C+ cells in several donors, at about 25-65%. In a handful of donors, the dominant CD3+CD56+NKG2C+ clonotypes were among the top 10 CD8+ clonotypes and accounted for about 1.0-7.5% of CD8+ T cells. It remained unclear whether the expanded NKG2C-expressing T cell clones were specific for HCMV antigens.

Measured from the cysteine to the phenylalanine, the CDR3 is 14 residues long. A DNA sequence was not provided. The sequencer was an Illumina HiSeq 2000. 5'RACE template switching, by which a universal primer site and unique molecular identifiers were added, was used to make TCR beta cDNA libraries. Synthesis of cDNA was primed from the TCR beta constant segment and was followed by two consecutive PCR amplification steps. Per the original workflow: Reads were demultiplexed and grouped by UMI with MIGEC, and clonotypes were assembled and quantified with MiTCR. To exclude erroneous sequences, only TCR cDNA sequences supported by at least two reads were retained. The tcR package was used for downstream repertoire analysis, with clonotypes matched between fractions based on CDR3 nucleotide sequence plus V segment. VDJmatch was used to annotate antigen specificity against VDJdb, with one amino acid substitution in CDR3 allowed. Reads reprocessed by TCRdb are summarized as one entry per CDR3 protein sequence, and DNA is absent. TCRdb, not the authors, supplied the V and J calls. In this sample's table one finds about 390,000 distinct CDR3 sequences. The top ten clonotypes cover about 10% of the sample.

Comments on this clonotype: Its antigen is currently not known.

A commercial ELISA kit detecting HCMV-specific IgG in serum was used to determine HCMV serostatus. Ficoll density gradient centrifugation was used to isolate peripheral blood mononuclear cells from blood. Sequencing input: blood T cells: a sorted CD56 or NKG2C T cell subset, CD4+ or CD8+ T cells, or bulk PBMC T cells (not recorded which). This receptor was taken from a woman in her fifties or sixties in good health. Donor details come from another sample of the same person, matched by shared clones. The rearranged segments are TRBV12-3 or TRBV12-4 and TRBJ2-1; TCRdb outputs TRBD2, but without DNA this stays unchecked. The CDR3 reads CASSTLTSWYEQFF.